This T cell receptor beta chain was identified in a study of cytomegalovirus exposure and HLA in healthy donors. Study background: Earlier sequencing of 150 million to 200 million T cells yielded 90 million to 140 million unique TCR beta sequences. General study findings and limits: Among immune exposure information, only CMV serostatus was available.

Though probably carrying unrecorded immune exposures, donors were nominally healthy at sampling. Amplification used 60 Vbeta primers and 13 Jbeta primers. Sequencing used immunoSEQ multiplex PCR; TCRdb keeps in-frame clones, though not all of them. The sample shows approximately 140,000 clones, around 76% of them seen only once. V lost 1 base and J 3 bases, leaving 18 bases between the germline ends. Per germline, CDR1 GTSNPN and CDR2 SVGIG (reference sequence). The CDR3 covers 17 residues. Worth noting for this clone: Its target is not known.

Sequenced material: PBMCs. The J gene is TRBJ2-2, the V gene TRBV30; D not certain. This TCR was recovered from a woman between 45 and 60 years old in good health and CMV-seronegative. The CDR3 sequence is CAWSGWLTGAYTGELFF. The CDR3 DNA sequence: TGTGCCTGGAGTGGTTGGCTTACCGGAGCTTACACCGGGGAGCTGTTTTTT.